This T cell receptor (beta chain) was sequenced in a study of blood T cells in healthy people across ages (dated by TCRdb to 2015 to 2017). With regard to the full study: In model experiments, template switching captured roughly one uniquely barcoded TCR beta cDNA molecule for every two T cells. Age-related changes in TCR beta repertoire diversity were measured in the study by deep sequencing normalized with unique cDNA molecular identifiers. The donors were divided into four age groups: young (average approximately 16 years), middle-aged (approximately 39), aged (about 62) and long-lived (about 84). To avoid experimental bias, donors of different ages were distributed randomly across sequencing lanes. Using the same blood draw, the study looked at two additional independent replicas of 1 million unique cDNA reads for two donors, one aged 18 to 29 and the other aged 80 or older. Results the study describes overall, beyond this receptor: Compared with the aged group, the long-lived group had more naive CD4+ T cells, fewer expanded clones and increased TCR diversity, a pattern suggesting age selection. The CMV infection status of donors was not known, potentially confounding age-related changes in expanded clonotypes. Estimates of total diversity based on one million sequenced T cells were considered lower bounds and underestimates. The percentage of naive T cells measured by flow cytometry correlated strongly with observed TCR beta diversity. Observed TCR beta diversity per million T cells fell roughly linearly with age, and a significant reduction was already apparent by age approximately 40. Bulk unsorted PBMC profiling prevented conclusive comparison of naive and antigen-experienced compartments.

Based on the germline V gene, the CDR1 and CDR2 sequences are SGHAT and FQNNGV. There are 13 amino acids in the CDR3, from cysteine to phenylalanine inclusive. Of the read, only the CDR3 DNA is kept; its 39 bases are in frame from base 1. Trimming costs V 6 bases and J 5 bases, and their ends lie 12 bases apart. Donors were a few dozen systemically healthy Caucasian individuals from Russia aged roughly 6 to 95 years. Each donor gave about 9.7 milliliters of peripheral blood, drawn into EDTA-treated Vacutainer tubes. Ficoll-Paque density-gradient centrifugation was used to isolate PBMCs, with at least 6 million obtained per sample. Total RNA, at least 6 micrograms per sample, was extracted from PBMCs with Trizol reagent. The percentages of naive CD45RAhigh/CD27high T cells were determined by flow cytometry on a PBMC aliquot from every donor. Concerning this clonotype itself: Its antigen has not been determined. Base qualities are not provided; no much larger clone lies one nucleotide away.

Libraries came from 5' RACE. TCRdb shows the sequencer as Illumina HiSeq 2500. The second PCR ran for roughly 7 to 12 cycles and used a J-beta primer mix along with a sample-barcoded 5' primer. Each TCR beta cDNA molecule received a unique molecular identifier from a template-switch 5' adaptor carrying 12 random nucleotides. Each sample yielded at least 3 million CDR3-containing paired-end reads. First-strand cDNA synthesis was performed from all RNA using the Mint cDNA synthesis kit, with priming by a TRBC-specific oligonucleotide. All cDNA was treated with uracil-DNA glycosylase and then went through a first 18-cycle PCR with the universal primers M1SS and BC2_uni_R. The source study handled its data this way. Normalization of each sample was performed by random selection of 1 million high-quality reads, each carrying a distinct molecular identifier. Reads with shared molecular identifiers were discarded instead of being binned into consensus sequences. MiTCR, with a Q25 quality threshold and the strictest error-elimination algorithm, was used for CDR3 identification, clonotype clustering and error correction. A nonparametric unseen species model with Euler transformation was used to estimate lower-bound total TCR beta diversity. Clones were called with MiXCR by TCRdb after fastp trimmed the public reads at Q25, and only in-frame beta chains were retained. Identical CDR3 protein sequences are pooled into one entry, listed with their most common genes and DNA. These V and J calls originate from TCRdb's pipeline instead of the authors' own analysis. This sample has about 650,000 distinct CDR3 sequences in its table, and approximately 30% of those were observed once. Roughly 15% of the sample is held by the ten biggest clonotypes.

The V and J genes are TRBV11-2 and TRBJ2-3; no D gene call is confident. Sequenced sample: blood. This receptor was taken from a woman aged 80 or older in good health. Donor details come from another sample of the same person, matched by shared clones. The CDR3: CASRRLGKDTQYF. The sequenced DNA: TGTGCCAGCAGGCGGCTGGGGAAAGATACGCAGTATTTT.